The sequence of this T cell receptor (beta chain) was determined in a study of control samples from healthy donors and cancer patients. The CDR3 spans 13 residues. CDR1 is SGHDT, CDR2 YYEEEE, per germline. Trimming left V 2 bases short and J 6 bases short, with 8 bases between. Assay used: immunoSEQ multiplex PCR; TCRdb lists only in-frame clones, some missing. The sample yields about 110,000 clones, around four fifths seen once. In this sample, this clone turned up once. The gene calls are TRBV5-6 and TRBJ1-4, with D unclear. This clonotype was obtained from a man younger than 35 in good health. Sample: blood. CDR3 bases: TGTGCCAGCAGCTTTGCCCGCCATGAAAAACTGTTTTTT. This codes for CASSFARHEKLFF. The whole variable domain, remainder taken from reference TRBV5-6 and TRBJ1-4, is DAGVTQSPTHLIKTRGQQVTLRCSPKSGHDTVSWYQQALGQGPQFIFQYYEEEERQRGNFPDRFSGHQFPNYSSELNVNALLLGDSALYLCASSFARHEKLFFGSGTQLSVL.